Sequencing of this T cell receptor (beta chain) was carried out in a study of shared clonotypes between healthy human individuals. Donors had no recently reported acute infections or vaccinations and were HIV-negative. The V gene's germline CDR1 is MNHNS and CDR2 SASEGT. Between the trimmed V and J ends, which lost 2 bases and 5 bases, there was a span of 17 bases. CDR3 length: 16 amino acids. Every immunoSEQ plate was one replicate of a subset's evenly spread DNA. Sequencing was performed with immunoSEQ multiplex PCR; in TCRdb, only in-frame clones are kept and a portion is missing. The sample lists roughly 480,000 clones, about 80% seen once, with less than 15% in the top ten.

The chain uses TRBV6-1 and TRBJ2-3, with D tentatively TRBD2 (5 bases). The TCR was taken from a middle-aged woman in good health. Some clones in this sample may be carry-over from other donors' samples. The material sequenced was PBMCs. CDR3 in amino acids: CASSEFPGVAGDTQYF. The CDR3 DNA is TGTGCCAGCAGTGAATTCCCCGGGGTAGCAGGAGATACGCAGTATTTT.